The 19 T cell receptor beta chains below all came from one sample that was sequenced in a study of T cells after yellow fever vaccination. TCRdb reanalysed the 5' RACE reads using MiXCR and keeps one entry per CDR3 protein. The sample consists of 80,000 to 100,000 distinct CDR3 sequences, about 8.8% of them appearing once. The source was CD8+ T cells not binding an NS4B(214-222) dextramer, sorted from PBMCs, collected around 15 days after the first yellow fever vaccination. The source of these receptors is a young man who received the YFV17D yellow fever vaccine.

Many counts were recorded for this clonotype. In nucleotides, the CDR3 is TGTGCCAGCAGTTTTTCCGCGGGGGGCCCCTACGAGCAGTACTTC. Translated: CASSFSAGGPYEQYF. The rearrangement links TRBV27 to TRBJ2-7, with 8 bases identical to TRBD2. Per the germline V gene, CDR1 is MNHEY and CDR2 is SMNVEV (reference sequence). V trimming: 3 bases; J trimming: 2 bases; junction bases outside the gene matches: 6. The length of the CDR3 is 15 residues.

CDR3 nucleotide sequence: TGTGCCAGCAGTTTCAGTCCGGGGCGGGAAGCTTTCTTT. Residues: CASSFSPGREAFF. The rearrangement links TRBV12-3 or TRBV12-4 to TRBJ1-1; D may be TRBD1 (5 bases). Trimming shortened V by 3 bases and J by 8 bases, and 13 bases separated the two germline ends. CDR3 length: 13 residues.

This clonotype was seen many times. The chain has TRBV4-3 and TRBJ2-7; D is possibly TRBD1 (6 bases). The V gene lost 1 base and the J gene lost 2 bases, with 9 bases spanning the gap. The V gene's germline CDR1 is LGHNA and CDR2 YSLEER. The CDR3 sequence is 14 residues long. DNA of the CDR3: TGCGCCAGCAGCCAAGTCGGGGACACCTACGAGCAGTACTTC. Residues: CASSQVGDTYEQYF.

The rearrangement uses TRBV3-1 and TRBJ2-2; 7 bases fit TRBD1. V was pared by 4 bases and J by 4 bases, with 18 bases of the junction left unmatched. This CDR3 comprises 19 residues. Germline assignment: CDR1 LGHDT and CDR2 YNNKEL (reference sequence). CDR3 bases: TGTGCCAGCAGCCTCGGGACAGCAATCCTCCATACCAGCACCGGGGAGCTGTTTTTT. It codes for CASSLGTAILHTSTGELFF.

V usage is TRBV7-3 and J usage is TRBJ2-5; D gene ambiguous. The CDR3 contains 13 residues. Germline V gene data show CDR1 as SGHTA and CDR2 as FQGTGA. Trimming left V 5 bases short and J 4 bases short, with 11 bases between. The chain's CDR3 is CASSPPNIETQYF. In DNA form, the CDR3 reads TGTGCCAGCAGCCCCCCGAATATAGAGACCCAGTACTTC.

Ten or more counts support this clonotype. V gene TRBV6-1 combines with J gene TRBJ1-5; TRBD1 is a possible D gene (5 bases). This CDR3 is 14 amino acids long. Looked up from germline, CDR1 is MNHNS and CDR2 is SASEGT. V was clipped by 7 bases and J by 8 bases, with 18 bases between them. CDR3 DNA: TGTGCCAGCACTACTGGGGGGGTATGGGAGCCCCAGCATTTT. Translation gives CASTTGGVWEPQHF.

In regard to this clonotype: The junction differs from germline at one of its ends, possibly a read error. V and J are TRBV7-8 and TRBJ2-5; unclear D gene. The germline V gene encodes CDR1 SGHVS and CDR2 FQNEAQ. CDR3 length equals 16 residues. The CDR3: CASSLGPRTLDETQHF. The CDR3 nucleotides read TGTGCCAGCAGCTTAGGGCCCAGGACCCTTGACGAGACCCAGCACTTC.

This clonotype was seen ten or more times. The chain uses TRBV7-9 and TRBJ1-3, with a weak D call TRBD1 (5 bases). The germline gives CDR1 SEHNR, CDR2 FQNEAQ (reference sequence). Trimming took 2 bases from V and 5 from J, leaving 13 bases between them. The CDR3 runs to 15 residues. The CDR3 sequence: CASSLPGTVRNTIYF. In DNA form, the CDR3 reads TGTGCCAGCAGCTTACCCGGGACTGTCCGAAACACCATATATTTT.

Only a few counts were recorded for this clonotype. This rearrangement joins TRBV5-6 to TRBJ1-1; D may be TRBD1 (5 bases). Germline lookup yields CDR1 SGHDT and CDR2 YYEEEE. There are 14 residues in the CDR3. V lost 3 bases and J 4 bases, leaving 13 bases between the germline ends. In DNA form, the CDR3 reads TGTGCCAGCAGCTCCGGGGCCATGGGCACTGAAGCTTTCTTT. Translated: CASSSGAMGTEAFF.

This clonotype occurred a few times. This chain connects TRBV19 to TRBJ2-1; 8 bases agree with TRBD2. Per germline, CDR1 LNHDA and CDR2 SQIVND (reference sequence). J lost 6 bases, V lost 6 bases, and 7 bases had no gene match. The CDR3 totals 14 residues. Written as DNA, the CDR3 is TGTGCCAGTAGGCTTAGCGGGGTCCTCAATGAGCAGTTCTTC. Amino acid sequence: CASRLSGVLNEQFF.

This clonotype was picked up a small number of times. The rearrangement links TRBV20-1 to TRBJ1-2; D gene unclear. From germline, CDR1 is DFQATT and CDR2 SNEGSKA (reference sequence). V was cut by 0 bases and J by 1 base, with 9 bases left in between. The CDR3 contains 14 residues. This CDR3 is CSARDDFRNYGYTF. The DNA for the CDR3 is TGCAGTGCTAGAGATGACTTCCGTAACTATGGCTACACCTTC.

This clonotype was detected a few times. This chain joins TRBV10-3 and TRBJ2-2; 7 bases align to TRBD2. Germline V gene sequence: CDR1 ENHRY, CDR2 SYGVKD. The CDR3 is made up of 16 amino acids. V dropped 10 bases and J dropped 0; count of bases not matched to a gene: 11. The CDR3 DNA reads as TGTGCCACCGTAAAGGGAGGGAGAACGAACACCGGGGAGCTGTTTTTT. Amino acids: CATVKGGRTNTGELFF.

The sample holds a few counts of this clonotype. The chain joins TRBV9 to TRBJ2-3; no definite D call. This CDR3 contains 14 residues. The V end lost 0 bases, the J end lost 1 base, and 6 bases lay between the germline ends. Germline-derived CDR1 and CDR2 are SGDLS and YYNGEE. The CDR3 DNA reads TGTGCCAGCAGCGTAGATAGGGGCACAGATACGCAGTATTTT. It specifies CASSVDRGTDTQYF.

The CDR3, as DNA: TGCGCCAGCAGCCAAGACGGGCGCGATGAAGCTTTCTTT. This sequence encodes CASSQDGRDEAFF. This rearrangement joins TRBV4-1 to TRBJ1-1; no reliable D call. Germline V gene data show CDR1 as MGHRA and CDR2 as YSYEKL. The CDR3 has 13 residues. The ends were cut back, 0 bases at V and 7 bases at J, with 9 bases in the middle.

The chain has TRBV11-2 and TRBJ1-4, with TRBD1 identical over 11 bases. This CDR3 has 17 amino acids. Germline CDR1 SGHAT, CDR2 FQNNGV. V was clipped by 1 base and J by 8 bases; unmatched bases: 9. CDR3 DNA sequence: TGTGCCAGCAGCTTAGGGACAGGGGGCGAATCGGACGAAAAACTGTTTTTT. This sequence encodes CASSLGTGGESDEKLFF. Variable domain in full (rest from reference TRBV11-2 and TRBJ1-4): EAGVAQSPRYKIIEKRQSVAFWCNPISGHATLYWYQQILGQGPKLLIQFQNNGVVDDSQLPKDRFSAERLKGVDSTLKIQPAKLEDSAVYLCASSLGTGGESDEKLFFGSGTQLSVL.

V usage is TRBV7-9 and J usage is TRBJ2-1; 9 bases map to TRBD1. The CDR3 length is 17 residues. The V segment lost 7 bases and the J segment 9 bases; nucleotides outside the gene matches: 19. In germline, CDR1 is SEHNR, CDR2 FQNEAQ (reference sequence). The CDR3 is CASTSTDWTGAAGEQFF. The CDR3 nucleotides are TGTGCCAGCACCTCCACCGATTGGACAGGGGCAGCCGGTGAGCAGTTCTTC. Using reference TRBV7-9 and TRBJ2-1 for the parts outside the CDR3, the full variable domain is DTGVSQNPRHKITKRGQNVTFRCDPISEHNRLYWYRQTLGQGPEFLTYFQNEAQLEKSRLLSDRFSAERPKGSFSTLEIQRTEQGDSAMYLCASTSTDWTGAAGEQFFGPGTRLTVL.

The chain couples TRBV12-3 or TRBV12-4 to TRBJ2-3; tentatively, D is TRBD2 (6 bases). The CDR3 loop spans 16 amino acids. Trimming took off 6 bases at V and 2 bases at J, with 18 bases between the two ends. In nucleotides, the CDR3 is TGTGCCAGCAGGTCGGGACTCGTGGACTACACAGATACGCAGTATTTT. Translation: CASRSGLVDYTDTQYF.

The chain has TRBV2 and TRBJ2-7; TRBD1 matches 9 bases. V trimming: 4 bases; J trimming: 4 bases; junction bases outside the gene matches: 11. The CDR3 runs 16 residues. Germline assignment: CDR1 SNHLY and CDR2 FYNNEI. The CDR3 coding sequence is TGTGCCAGCAGTGCAACAATCGGGACAGGGTCTTACGAGCAGTACGTC. This translates into CASSATIGTGSYEQYV.

This clonotype was picked up a small number of times. The chain uses TRBV5-6 and TRBJ2-3, with D possibly being TRBD1 (6 bases). The CDR3 extends over 15 amino acids. V lost 5 bases and J lost 0, with 13 bases in between. The germline gives CDR1 SGHDT, CDR2 YYEEEE. Written as DNA, the CDR3 is TGTGCCAGCAGTATGACAGGTACTAGCACAGATACGCAGTATTTT. It translates to CASSMTGTSTDTQYF.